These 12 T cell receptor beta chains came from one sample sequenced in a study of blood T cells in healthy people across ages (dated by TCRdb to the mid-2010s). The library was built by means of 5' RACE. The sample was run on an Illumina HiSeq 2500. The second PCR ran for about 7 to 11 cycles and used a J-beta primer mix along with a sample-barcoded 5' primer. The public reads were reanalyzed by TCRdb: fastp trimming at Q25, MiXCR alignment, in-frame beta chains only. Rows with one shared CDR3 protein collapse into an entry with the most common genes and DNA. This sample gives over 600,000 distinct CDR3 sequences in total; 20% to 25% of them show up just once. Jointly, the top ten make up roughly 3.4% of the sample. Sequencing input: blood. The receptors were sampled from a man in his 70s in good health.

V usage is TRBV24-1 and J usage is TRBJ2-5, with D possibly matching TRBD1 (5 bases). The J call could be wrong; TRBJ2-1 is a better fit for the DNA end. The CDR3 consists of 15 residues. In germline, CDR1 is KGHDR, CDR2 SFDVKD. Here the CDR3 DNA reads TGTGCCACCAGTGATTCTAGGGCAGGGAATAATGAGCAGTTCTTC. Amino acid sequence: CATSDSRAGNNEQFF.

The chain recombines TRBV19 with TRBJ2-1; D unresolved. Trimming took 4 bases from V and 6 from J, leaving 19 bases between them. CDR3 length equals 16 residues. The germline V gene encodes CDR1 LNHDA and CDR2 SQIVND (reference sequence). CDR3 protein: CASSTSASSSLNEQFF. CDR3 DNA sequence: TGTGCCAGTAGTACCTCGGCTTCATCAAGTCTCAATGAGCAGTTCTTC.

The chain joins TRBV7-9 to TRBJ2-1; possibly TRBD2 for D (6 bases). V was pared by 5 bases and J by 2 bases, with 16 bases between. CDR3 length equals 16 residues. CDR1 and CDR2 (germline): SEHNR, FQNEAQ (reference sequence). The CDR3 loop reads CASSPQWASAYNEQFF. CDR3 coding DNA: TGTGCCAGCAGCCCACAATGGGCTAGCGCCTACAATGAGCAGTTCTTC.

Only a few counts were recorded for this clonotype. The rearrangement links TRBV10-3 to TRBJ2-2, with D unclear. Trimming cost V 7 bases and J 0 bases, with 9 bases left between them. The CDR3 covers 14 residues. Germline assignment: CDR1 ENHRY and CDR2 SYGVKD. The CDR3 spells CAIKAATNTGELFF. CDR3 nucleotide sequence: TGTGCCATCAAGGCGGCTACGAACACCGGGGAGCTGTTTTTT.

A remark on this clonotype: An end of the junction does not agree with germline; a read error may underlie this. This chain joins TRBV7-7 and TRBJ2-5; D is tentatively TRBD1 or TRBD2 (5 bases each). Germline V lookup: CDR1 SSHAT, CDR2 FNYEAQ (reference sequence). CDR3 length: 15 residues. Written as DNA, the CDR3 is TGTGCTAGCAGCCCCCATGGGGGACGCGGAGAGACCCAGTACTTC. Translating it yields CASSPHGGRGETQYF.

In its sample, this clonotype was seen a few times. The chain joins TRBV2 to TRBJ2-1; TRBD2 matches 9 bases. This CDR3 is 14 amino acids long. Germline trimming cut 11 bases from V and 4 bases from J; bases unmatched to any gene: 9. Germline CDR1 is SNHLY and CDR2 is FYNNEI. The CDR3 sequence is CAGRLAEPYNEQFF. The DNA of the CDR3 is TGTGCCGGTCGACTAGCGGAACCATACAATGAGCAGTTCTTC.

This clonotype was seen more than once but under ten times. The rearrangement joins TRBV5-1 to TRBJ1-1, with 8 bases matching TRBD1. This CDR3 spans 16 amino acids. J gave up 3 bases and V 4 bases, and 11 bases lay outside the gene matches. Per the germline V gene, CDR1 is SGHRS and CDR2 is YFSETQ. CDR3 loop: CASSLWTGLMDTEAFF. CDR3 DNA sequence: TGCGCCAGCAGCCTTTGGACAGGGTTAATGGACACTGAAGCTTTCTTT. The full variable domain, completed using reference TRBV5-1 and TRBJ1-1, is KAGVTQTPRYLIKTRGQQVTLSCSPISGHRSVSWYQQTPGQGLQFLFEYFSETQRNKGNFPGRFSGRQFSNSRSEMNVSTLELGDSALYLCASSLWTGLMDTEAFFGQGTRLTVV.

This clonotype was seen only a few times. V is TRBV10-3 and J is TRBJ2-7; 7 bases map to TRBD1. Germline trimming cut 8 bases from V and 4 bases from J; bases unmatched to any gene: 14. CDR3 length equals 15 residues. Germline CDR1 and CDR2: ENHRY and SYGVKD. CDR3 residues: CAIQEATGVPYEQYF. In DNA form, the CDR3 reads TGTGCCATCCAAGAGGCCACAGGGGTTCCGTACGAGCAGTACTTC.

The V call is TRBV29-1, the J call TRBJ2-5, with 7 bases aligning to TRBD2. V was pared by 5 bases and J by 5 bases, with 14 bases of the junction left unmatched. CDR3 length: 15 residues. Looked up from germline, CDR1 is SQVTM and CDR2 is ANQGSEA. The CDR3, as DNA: TGCAGCGTTCGGCGGGAGTATACTAGGATGGAGACCCAGTACTTC. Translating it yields CSVRREYTRMETQYF.

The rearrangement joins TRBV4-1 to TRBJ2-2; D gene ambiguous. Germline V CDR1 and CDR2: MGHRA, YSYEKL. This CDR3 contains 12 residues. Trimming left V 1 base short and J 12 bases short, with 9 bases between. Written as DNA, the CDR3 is TGCGCCAGCAGCCAAGGACTGACCAAGCTGTTTTTT. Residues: CASSQGLTKLFF.

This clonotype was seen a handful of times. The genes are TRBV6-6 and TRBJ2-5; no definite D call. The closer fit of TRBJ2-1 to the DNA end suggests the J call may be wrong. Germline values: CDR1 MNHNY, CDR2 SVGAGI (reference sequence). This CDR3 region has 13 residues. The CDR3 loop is CASSLETIQGQFF. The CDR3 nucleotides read TGTGCCAGCAGCCTCGAGACAATCCAAGGGCAGTTCTTC.

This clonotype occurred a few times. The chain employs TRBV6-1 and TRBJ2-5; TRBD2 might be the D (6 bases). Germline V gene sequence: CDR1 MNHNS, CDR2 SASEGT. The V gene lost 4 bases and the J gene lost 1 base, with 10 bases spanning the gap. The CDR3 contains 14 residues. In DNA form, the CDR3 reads TGTGCCAGCAGTGCGGGTAGCGGCCAAGAGACCCAGTACTTC. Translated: CASSAGSGQETQYF.